A single sample is the source of the 18 T cell receptor beta chains below, sequenced in a study of blood T cell repertoires in COVID-19. The data were produced by immunoSEQ multiplex PCR, yet TCRdb's version contains in-frame clones alone and is incomplete. The sample contains 350,000 to 400,000 clones, approximately 91% of which appear only once. The specimen was PBMCs or T cells enriched from blood (not recorded which). The receptors here all came from a woman aged 40-49 years who had been exposed to COVID-19.

The genes are TRBV9 and TRBJ2-1; 11 bases align to TRBD2. The V and J ends lost 4 bases and 8 bases, in that order; junction bases with no gene match: 8. Germline CDR1 and CDR2: SGDLS and YYNGEE. CDR3 length equals 15 residues. The CDR3 region has the DNA TGTGCCAGCAGCTGGAGACTAGCGGGACCGGATGAGCAGTTCTTC. It is translated as CASSWRLAGPDEQFF.

The chain has TRBV19 and TRBJ2-7; TRBD2 matches at 7 bases. There are 13 residues in the CDR3. J was trimmed by 9 bases and V by 6 bases; bases with no gene match: 11. CDR1 is LNHDA, CDR2 SQIVND, per germline (reference sequence). For the CDR3, the DNA is TGTGCCAGTAGCCCACCGGGGGGTAGCGGGCAGTACTTC. This translates into CASSPPGGSGQYF. The full variable domain, its missing parts supplied by reference TRBV19 and TRBJ2-7, is DGGITQSPKYLFRKEGQNVTLSCEQNLNHDAMYWYRQDPGQGLRLIYYSQIVNDFQKGDIAEGYSVSREKKESFPLTVTSAQKNPTAFYLCASSPPGGSGQYFGPGTRLTVT.

V gene TRBV3-1 (or the pseudogene TRBV3-2) combines with J gene TRBJ1-1; D is unresolved. The V gene lost 0 bases and the J gene lost 9 bases, with 8 bases spanning the gap. Germline V gene sequence: CDR1 LGHDT, CDR2 YNNKEL (reference sequence). The CDR3 length is 12 residues. CDR3 DNA sequence: TGTGCCAGCAGCCAAGATCCCGGGAAAGCTTTCTTT. Encoded protein: CASSQDPGKAFF.

This clone has just one count. V and J are TRBV10-1 and TRBJ2-5, with a possible D match to TRBD2 (5 bases). Trimming took off 0 bases at V and 5 bases at J, with 7 bases between the two ends. Germline CDR1 and CDR2: WNHNN and SYGVQD (reference sequence). This CDR3 spans 13 amino acids. The CDR3 is CASSESASETQYF. The CDR3 nucleotides read TGCGCCAGCAGTGAGTCGGCTAGCGAGACCCAGTACTTC.

The rearrangement joins TRBV2 to TRBJ1-2; D ambiguous. The CDR3 totals 15 residues. Germline CDR1 reads SNHLY; CDR2 reads FYNNEI. Trimming took off 0 bases at V and 8 bases at J, with 16 bases between the two ends. CDR3: CASSEASSNRRGYTF. For the CDR3, the DNA is TGTGCCAGCAGTGAAGCGAGCTCCAACCGTCGCGGCTACACCTTC.

The chain carries TRBV7-6 and TRBJ1-1; TRBD1 aligns across 8 bases. Trimming took 4 bases from V and 1 from J; bases not matched to a gene: 5. The CDR3 is made up of 15 amino acids. Germline V lookup: CDR1 SGHVS, CDR2 FNYEAQ. CDR3 protein: CASSSAGTGNTEAFF. The CDR3 DNA reads as TGTGCCAGCAGCTCCGCCGGGACAGGGAACACTGAAGCTTTCTTT. The variable domain in full, completed from reference TRBV7-6 and TRBJ1-1, reads GAGVSQSPRYKVTKRGQDVALRCDPISGHVSLYWYRQALGQGPEFLTYFNYEAQQDKSGLPNDRFSAERPEGSISTLTIQRTEQRDSAMYRCASSSAGTGNTEAFFGQGTRLTVV.

The V gene is TRBV9, the J gene TRBJ2-7; D is unresolved. CDR1 and CDR2 from the germline V gene are SGDLS and YYNGEE. The CDR3 extends over 14 amino acids. V was pared by 0 bases and J by 2 bases, with 9 bases between. The CDR3 bases are TGTGCCAGCAGCGTAGCCGTCGGTCCCTACGAGCAGTACTTC. As protein: CASSVAVGPYEQYF.

This clone is a singleton in its sample. V is TRBV5-4 and J is TRBJ1-2, with D tentatively TRBD1 (5 bases). This CDR3 region has 12 residues. Germline CDR1 is SGHNT and CDR2 is YYREEE (reference sequence). The V end was cut by 3 bases, the J end by 2 bases, with 5 bases between. CDR3 protein: CASSSGNYGYTF. The CDR3 nucleotides are TGTGCCAGCAGCTCAGGGAACTATGGCTACACCTTC. Filled out from reference TRBV5-4 and TRBJ1-2, the complete variable domain reads ETGVTQSPTHLIKTRGQQVTLRCSSQSGHNTVSWYQQALGQGPQFIFQYYREEENGRGNFPPRFSGLQFPNYSSELNVNALELDDSALYLCASSSGNYGYTFGSGTRLTVV.

The CDR3 region is CSAIESMNTEAFF. The DNA for the CDR3 is TGCAGTGCTATTGAATCTATGAACACTGAAGCTTTCTTT. V is TRBV20-1 and J is TRBJ1-1; D is unclear. Germline V gene sequence: CDR1 DFQATT, CDR2 SNEGSKA (reference sequence). There are 13 residues in the CDR3. V was pared by 4 bases and J by 0 bases, with 9 bases between.

This clone was seen more than once but under ten times. The genes are TRBV5-1 and TRBJ2-1; weak D call: TRBD1 (7 bases). The CDR3 covers 14 residues. Germline loops: CDR1 SGHRS, CDR2 YFSETQ. Trimming pared 0 bases from V and 10 bases from J, leaving 14 bases between. CDR3 DNA sequence: TGCGCCAGCAGCTTGGAGGGGGCCCGGGGGGAGCAGTTCTTC. It encodes CASSLEGARGEQFF. The whole variable domain, remainder taken from reference TRBV5-1 and TRBJ2-1, is KAGVTQTPRYLIKTRGQQVTLSCSPISGHRSVSWYQQTPGQGLQFLFEYFSETQRNKGNFPGRFSGRQFSNSRSEMNVSTLELGDSALYLCASSLEGARGEQFFGPGTRLTVL.

The gene calls are TRBV5-5 and TRBJ2-2; 8 bases align to TRBD2. Germline V gene lookup returns CDR1 SGHKS and CDR2 YYEKEE (reference sequence). CDR3 size: 16 residues. V lost 4 bases to trimming and J lost 1 base; unmatched junction nucleotides: 6. The CDR3 here is CASSRISGVNTGELFF. In nucleotides, the CDR3 is TGTGCCAGCAGCCGAATTAGCGGGGTGAACACCGGGGAGCTGTTTTTT.

The chain employs TRBV3-1 (or the pseudogene TRBV3-2) and TRBJ1-2, with D perhaps TRBD1 (5 bases). Trimming took off 0 bases at V and 7 bases at J, with 15 bases between the two ends. This CDR3 is built from 15 residues. Looked up from germline, CDR1 is LGHDT and CDR2 is YNNKEL (reference sequence). The CDR3, as DNA: TGTGCCAGCAGCCAAGATGCAACAGGTTTGAGTGGCTACACCTTC. Translated: CASSQDATGLSGYTF.

This rearrangement joins TRBV5-5 to TRBJ1-2; D is uncertain. The CDR3 sequence is 13 residues long. The germline V gene encodes CDR1 SGHKS and CDR2 YYEKEE (reference sequence). Trimming took 5 bases from V and 7 from J, leaving 15 bases between them. The CDR3 DNA follows: TGTGCCAGCAGTCCTGAACCCCCGGGTGGCTACACCTTC. Translation: CASSPEPPGGYTF.

V gene TRBV7-2 combines with J gene TRBJ1-5, with 9 bases that match TRBD1. Looked up from germline, CDR1 is SGHTA and CDR2 is FQGNSA. The CDR3 totals 17 residues. V was pared by 3 bases and J by 1 base, with 7 bases of the junction left unmatched. CDR3 protein: CASSFTQGAMSNQPQHF. CDR3 in DNA: TGTGCCAGCAGCTTCACACAGGGGGCGATGAGCAATCAGCCCCAGCATTTT. Full variable domain (rest looked up from reference TRBV7-2 and TRBJ1-5): GAGVSQSPSNKVTEKGKDVELRCDPISGHTALYWYRQSLGQGLEFLIYFQGNSAPDKSGLPSDRFSAERTGGSVSTLTIQRTQQEDSAVYLCASSFTQGAMSNQPQHFGDGTRLSIL.

The chain employs TRBV10-3 and TRBJ2-5; the match to TRBD1 covers 12 bases. Germline CDR1 ENHRY, CDR2 SYGVKD. The J segment lost 4 bases and the V segment lost 5 bases, leaving 5 bases of the junction unmatched. CDR3 length: 15 residues. The CDR3 sequence: CAISSGQGAGETQYF. DNA for the CDR3: TGTGCCATCAGTTCGGGACAGGGGGCGGGAGAGACCCAGTACTTC.

The chain is built from TRBV7-3 and TRBJ1-2; tentatively, D is TRBD1 (5 bases). The germline CDR1 and CDR2 sequences are SGHTA and FQGTGA. V lost 3 bases and J lost 2, with 7 bases in between. The CDR3 has 13 residues. CDR3 sequence: CASSFGGNYGYTF. The CDR3 DNA reads TGTGCCAGCAGCTTTGGGGGGAACTATGGCTACACCTTC.

The chain links TRBV25-1 to TRBJ1-4, with no clear D. V was cut by 7 bases and J by 7 bases, with 16 bases left in between. Germline CDR1 MGHDK, CDR2 SYGVNS. The CDR3 is 14 residues long. CDR3 in DNA: TGTGCCAGCAAAAGGACTGAAAGTAGTGAAAAACTGTTTTTT. It codes for CASKRTESSEKLFF.

The chain links TRBV10-3 to TRBJ2-3, with TRBD2 matching over 8 bases. The J segment lost 3 bases and the V segment lost 3 bases, leaving 5 bases of the junction unmatched. The length of the CDR3 is 15 residues. Germline lookup yields CDR1 ENHRY and CDR2 SYGVKD. CDR3 region: CAISDTAGGTDTQYF. Here the CDR3 DNA reads TGTGCCATCAGTGACACGGCGGGGGGTACAGATACGCAGTATTTT.